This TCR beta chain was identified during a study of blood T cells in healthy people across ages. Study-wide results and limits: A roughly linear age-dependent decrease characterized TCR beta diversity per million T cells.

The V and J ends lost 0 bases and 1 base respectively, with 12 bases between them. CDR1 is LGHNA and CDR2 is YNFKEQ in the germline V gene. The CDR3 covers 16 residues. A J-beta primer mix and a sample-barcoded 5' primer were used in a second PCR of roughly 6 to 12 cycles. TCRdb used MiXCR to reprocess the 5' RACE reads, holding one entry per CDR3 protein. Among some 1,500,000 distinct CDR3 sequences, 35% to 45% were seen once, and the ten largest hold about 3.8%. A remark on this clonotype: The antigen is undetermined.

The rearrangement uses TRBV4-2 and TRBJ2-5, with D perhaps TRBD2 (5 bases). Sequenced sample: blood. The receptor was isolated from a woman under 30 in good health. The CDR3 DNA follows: TGTGCCAGCAGCCAAGATGGGCCAGGACTCCAAGAGACCCAGTACTTC. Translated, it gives CASSQDGPGLQETQYF.